The clone carrying this TCR beta chain has ten or more counts. The germline gives CDR1 SGHKS, CDR2 YYEKEE (reference sequence). The CDR3 covers 17 residues. Trimming removed 1 base at V and 2 bases at J, with 17 bases between. The source of the sample is a study of identical twins. A universal primer site was incorporated via template switching, and the cDNA contained unique molecular identifiers. Via MiXCR, TCRdb re-called the 5' RACE reads, giving one row per CDR3 protein. There are more than 600,000 distinct CDR3 sequences in the sample; 15% to 20% occur only once, and approximately 14% lies in the top ten. This sample also appeared in a second study, on T cells expressing NK-cell markers. That study reports: Among CD8+ T cells from about six donors, dominant NKG2C+ clonotypes accounted for about 1.0-7.0%. Evidence did not settle whether expanded NKG2C+ T cell clones targeted HCMV.

The sequencing sample was made of PBMCs. The TCR originated in a woman aged 18 to 35 in good health. V gene TRBV5-5 combines with J gene TRBJ2-3; D is ambiguous. The CDR3 is CASSLRERLGFTDTQYF. The CDR3 DNA is TGTGCCAGCAGCTTGCGAGAGCGATTGGGGTTCACAGATACGCAGTATTTT.